The next 26 T cell receptor beta chains were all read from a single sample in a study of brain T cells in children with intractable seizures. The method was immunoSEQ multiplex PCR; TCRdb's version includes in-frame clones alone and lacks a portion of them. Among 110,000 or so clones listed, 85% to 95% were seen once. Specimen: peripheral blood, collected at surgery. These receptors were collected from a boy under two years old with hemimegalencephaly and intractable seizures.

The J gene is TRBJ1-1, the V gene TRBV6-5; D might be TRBD1 (6 bases). The V gene lost 1 base and the J gene lost 2 bases, with 11 bases spanning the gap. Germline V lookup: CDR1 MNHEY, CDR2 SVGAGI. The CDR3 contains 15 residues. The CDR3 nucleotides read TGTGCCAGCAGTTACTACAGGGACGGAAACACTGAAGCTTTCTTT. It yields the protein CASSYYRDGNTEAFF.

The rearrangement links TRBV20-1 to TRBJ2-7, with D perhaps TRBD1 (5 bases). The CDR3 has 11 amino acids. The germline V gene encodes CDR1 DFQATT and CDR2 SNEGSKA (reference sequence). CDR3 nucleotide sequence: TGCAGCGCAGGGTCAGGCTACGAGCAGTACTTC. It codes for CSAGSGYEQYF.

The V call is TRBV30, the J call TRBJ1-2; a weak D match, TRBD1 (6 bases). The CDR3 covers 13 residues. V lost 7 bases and J lost 4, with 16 bases in between. Germline assignment: CDR1 GTSNPN and CDR2 SVGIG (reference sequence). The CDR3 bases are TGTGCCTCCCCAACGGGGACAATCTATGGCTACACCTTC. Protein: CASPTGTIYGYTF.

The chain is built from TRBV15 and TRBJ2-7, with 7 bases lining up with TRBD1. J was trimmed by 0 bases and V by 5 bases; bases with no gene match: 7. The germline gives CDR1 LNHNV, CDR2 YYDKDF (reference sequence). The CDR3 contains 15 residues. The CDR3 sequence is CATSLVWDSSYEQYF. CDR3 nucleotide sequence: TGTGCCACCAGCCTAGTCTGGGACAGCTCCTACGAGCAGTACTTC.

The chain links TRBV5-1 to TRBJ2-7, with 15 bases lining up with TRBD2. Germline assignment: CDR1 SGHRS and CDR2 YFSETQ. The CDR3 spans 15 residues. The V and J ends lost 3 bases and 5 bases, in that order; junction bases with no gene match: 3. The CDR3 bases are TGCGCCAGCAGCTGGGGGACTAGCGGGAGGAACGAGCAGTACTTC. This sequence encodes CASSWGTSGRNEQYF. Looking up the rest from reference TRBV5-1 and TRBJ2-7 gives the full variable domain: KAGVTQTPRYLIKTRGQQVTLSCSPISGHRSVSWYQQTPGQGLQFLFEYFSETQRNKGNFPGRFSGRQFSNSRSEMNVSTLELGDSALYLCASSWGTSGRNEQYFGPGTRLTVT.

The chain is built from TRBV2 and TRBJ2-4, with TRBD1 identical over 8 bases. Trimming at V came to 5 bases and at J to 4 bases, leaving 7 bases not matched to a gene. The V gene's germline CDR1 is SNHLY and CDR2 FYNNEI. This CDR3 region has 15 residues. CDR3 sequence: CASSSPGGAKNIQYF. CDR3 coding DNA: TGTGCCAGCAGTTCCCCAGGGGGCGCAAAAAACATTCAGTACTTC.

This chain uses TRBV3-1 (or the pseudogene TRBV3-2) with TRBJ2-2; D is ambiguous. Trimming stripped 1 base from V and 6 bases from J, with 9 bases between. CDR1 and CDR2 from the germline V gene are LGHDT and YNNKEL (reference sequence). This CDR3 is built from 14 residues. CDR3 in DNA: TGTGCCAGCAGCCAAGTTCCCGGTCCCGGGGAGCTGTTTTTT. Protein sequence: CASSQVPGPGELFF.

V is TRBV11-2 and J is TRBJ2-4; TRBD2 agrees at 12 bases. The germline CDR1 and CDR2 sequences are SGHAT and FQNNGV. With 2 bases clipped from V and 7 bases from J, the junction kept 3 bases outside the gene matches. The CDR3 has 15 residues. This CDR3 reads CASSLPTSGRNIQYF. CDR3 bases: TGTGCCAGCAGCTTACCAACTAGCGGGAGGAACATTCAGTACTTC.

The chain carries TRBV5-1 and TRBJ2-4, with TRBD2 as a possible D gene (5 bases). CDR3 length: 16 amino acids. The V end was cut by 4 bases, the J end by 6 bases, with 20 bases between. CDR1 is SGHRS and CDR2 is YFSETQ in the germline V gene. The CDR3 sequence: CASSGDESGWGNIQYF. The CDR3 DNA sequence: TGCGCCAGCAGCGGCGACGAGTCGGGATGGGGAAACATTCAGTACTTC. Combining the CDR3 with reference TRBV5-1 and TRBJ2-4 gives the whole variable domain KAGVTQTPRYLIKTRGQQVTLSCSPISGHRSVSWYQQTPGQGLQFLFEYFSETQRNKGNFPGRFSGRQFSNSRSEMNVSTLELGDSALYLCASSGDESGWGNIQYFGAGTRLSVL.

This chain connects TRBV15 to TRBJ2-7, with 8 bases identical to TRBD1. J lost 4 bases, V lost 4 bases, and 6 bases had no gene match. CDR3 length: 14 amino acids. Germline V CDR1 and CDR2: LNHNV, YYDKDF (reference sequence). CDR3 loop: CATSTDRGRYEQYF. The CDR3 DNA sequence: TGTGCCACCAGCACAGACAGGGGCAGGTACGAGCAGTACTTC.

J is TRBJ2-1 and V is TRBV13, with TRBD2 matching over 13 bases. Unmatched junction bases numbered 4, after V lost 5 bases and J lost 6 bases. Per the germline V gene, CDR1 is PRHDT and CDR2 is FYEKMQ (reference sequence). This CDR3 is 15 amino acids long. The CDR3 protein is CASSPRTSGSNEQFF. Here the CDR3 DNA reads TGTGCCAGCAGCCCAAGGACTAGCGGGAGCAATGAGCAGTTCTTC.

The V call is TRBV9, the J call TRBJ2-1, with D tentatively TRBD1 (6 bases). Trimming cost V 1 base and J 0 bases, with 11 bases left between them. Per germline, CDR1 SGDLS and CDR2 YYNGEE. The CDR3 is 16 residues long. The CDR3, as DNA: TGTGCCAGCAGCGTAAGAGGGGGTAGCTCCTACAATGAGCAGTTCTTC. Translating gives CASSVRGGSSYNEQFF. The full variable domain, its missing parts supplied by reference TRBV9 and TRBJ2-1, is DSGVTQTPKHLITATGQRVTLRCSPRSGDLSVYWYQQSLDQGLQFLIQYYNGEERAKGNILERFSAQQFPDLHSELNLSSLELGDSALYFCASSVRGGSSYNEQFFGPGTRLTVL.

The V call is TRBV6-2 or TRBV6-3, the J call TRBJ1-5, with 12 bases aligning to TRBD1. Germline assignment: CDR1 MNHEY and CDR2 SVGEGT. Trimming at V came to 0 bases and at J to 7 bases, leaving 13 bases not matched to a gene. The CDR3 covers 19 residues. CDR3 sequence: CASSYSPHRDRGLVQPQHF. In nucleotides, the CDR3 is TGTGCCAGCAGTTACTCGCCCCACCGGGACAGGGGGCTGGTGCAGCCCCAGCATTTT.

This chain connects TRBV18 to TRBJ2-1; 11 nucleotides align to TRBD2. There are 17 residues in the CDR3. J was trimmed by 0 bases and V by 1 base; bases with no gene match: 2. In germline, CDR1 is KGHSH, CDR2 LQKENI. The DNA of the CDR3 is TGTGCCAGCTCACCACGCACTAGCGGGAGCTCCTACAATGAGCAGTTCTTC. Translation gives CASSPRTSGSSYNEQFF.

This chain connects TRBV19 to TRBJ1-1, with TRBD1 identical over 9 bases. The CDR3 has 17 residues. Germline CDR1 and CDR2: LNHDA and SQIVND (reference sequence). The V gene end was trimmed by 6 bases and the J gene end by 9 bases; junction bases not matched to a gene: 20. The CDR3 sequence is CASSFVNPGQGHMKAFF. CDR3 sequence (DNA): TGTGCCAGTAGCTTCGTGAACCCAGGACAGGGGCACATGAAAGCTTTCTTT.

V usage is TRBV2 and J usage is TRBJ2-1, with D perhaps given as TRBD1 or TRBD2 (6 bases each). V lost 1 base and J 2 bases, leaving 18 bases between the germline ends. The CDR3 spans 18 residues. Germline V CDR1 and CDR2: SNHLY, FYNNEI. CDR3 in amino acids: CASSEVQGLALPYNEQFF. The CDR3 bases are TGTGCCAGCAGTGAAGTGCAGGGGCTAGCGCTCCCCTACAATGAGCAGTTCTTC.

The rearrangement uses TRBV27 and TRBJ1-4; D is possibly TRBD1 (6 bases). Germline CDR1 MNHEY, CDR2 SMNVEV (reference sequence). The V end was cut by 6 bases, the J end by 10 bases, with 21 bases between. The CDR3 is 15 amino acids. The CDR3 spells CASSRVWHREGKLFF. CDR3 in DNA: TGTGCCAGCAGCCGGGTTTGGCACAGGGAGGGAAAACTGTTTTTT.

The chain uses TRBV6-2 or TRBV6-3 and TRBJ2-3; 10 bases are a match to TRBD1. After removal of 5 bases from V and 0 bases from J, the junction contained 17 bases not matched to a gene. CDR1 and CDR2 from the germline V gene are MNHEY and SVGEGT. The CDR3 has 20 amino acids. DNA for the CDR3: TGTGCCAGCAGTCCCGGGACAGGGGCCTCGAGCGGGATTAGCACAGATACGCAGTATTTT. The encoded protein is CASSPGTGASSGISTDTQYF.

Concerning this clone itself: Other DNA sequences within the sample encode an identical CDR3. The chain combines TRBV28 with TRBJ1-6; weak D call: TRBD1 (5 bases). Germline V gives CDR1 MDHEN, CDR2 SYDVKM. CDR3 length: 16 residues. Trimming shortened V by 2 bases and J by 0 bases, and 8 bases separated the two germline ends. This CDR3 is CASSLDSSSYNSPLHF. The CDR3 coding sequence is TGTGCCAGCAGTTTAGACAGTAGCTCCTATAATTCACCCCTCCACTTT. The whole variable domain, remainder taken from reference TRBV28 and TRBJ1-6, is DVKVTQSSRYLVKRTGEKVFLECVQDMDHENMFWYRQDPGLGLRLIYFSYDVKMKEKGDIPEGYSVSREKKERFSLILESASTNQTSMYLCASSLDSSSYNSPLHFGNGTRLTVT.

This chain connects TRBV11-2 to TRBJ2-7; TRBD2 aligns across 11 bases. The J segment lost 3 bases and the V segment lost 4 bases, leaving 5 bases of the junction unmatched. Germline values: CDR1 SGHAT, CDR2 FQNNGV. The CDR3 loop spans 15 amino acids. CDR3: CASSSLGLAVYEQYF. CDR3 bases: TGTGCCAGCAGCTCCCTGGGACTAGCGGTCTACGAGCAGTACTTC. Variable domain in full (rest from reference TRBV11-2 and TRBJ2-7): EAGVAQSPRYKIIEKRQSVAFWCNPISGHATLYWYQQILGQGPKLLIQFQNNGVVDDSQLPKDRFSAERLKGVDSTLKIQPAKLEDSAVYLCASSSLGLAVYEQYFGPGTRLTVT.

This chain's CDR3 is CASSWRNTEAFF. CDR3 nucleotide sequence: TGTGCCAGCAGTTGGAGGAACACTGAAGCTTTCTTT. The rearrangement joins TRBV11-1 to TRBJ1-1; D remains ambiguous. Trimming stripped 6 bases from V and 1 base from J, with 6 bases between. The CDR3 runs to 12 residues. Germline loops: CDR1 SGHAT, CDR2 FQDESV (reference sequence).

The chain joins TRBV6-5 to TRBJ2-7, with TRBD2 matching over 8 bases. Germline V CDR1 and CDR2: MNHEY, SVGAGI. The CDR3 is 12 amino acids. The CDR3 region has the DNA TGTGCGGGGGCGGGAGGTAAGGACGAGCAGTACTTC. Translating it yields CAGAGGKDEQYF.

This chain links TRBV7-4 with TRBJ1-4; the D is unclear. Germline V gene sequence: CDR1 SGHVT, CDR2 SQSDAQ. V lost 5 bases, J lost 0 bases, and 13 bases lay in between. The CDR3 is 16 amino acids. The chain's CDR3 is CASSPQGPATNEKLFF. The CDR3 nucleotides are TGTGCCAGCAGCCCACAAGGGCCGGCAACTAATGAAAAACTGTTTTTT.

This sequence joins TRBV7-7 and TRBJ2-3, with 7 positions matching TRBD2. Germline V lookup: CDR1 SSHAT, CDR2 FNYEAQ (reference sequence). J was trimmed by 0 bases and V by 5 bases; bases with no gene match: 8. The CDR3 runs 16 residues. The CDR3 reads CASSLGLDGSTDTQYF. Here the CDR3 DNA reads TGTGCCAGCAGCCTCGGACTAGATGGCAGCACAGATACGCAGTATTTT. The full variable domain, with the rest looked up from reference TRBV7-7 and TRBJ2-3, is GAGVSQSPRYKVTKRGQDVTLRCDPISSHATLYWYQQALGQGPEFLTYFNYEAQPDKSGLPSDRFSAERPEGSISTLTIQRTEQRDSAMYRCASSLGLDGSTDTQYFGPGTRLTVL.

The rearrangement joins TRBV28 to TRBJ2-2, with 7 bases that match TRBD2. Germline values: CDR1 MDHEN, CDR2 SYDVKM. The CDR3 totals 15 residues. The V and J ends lost 10 bases and 2 bases, in that order; junction bases with no gene match: 10. CDR3 protein: CATLSGRGNTGELFF. The CDR3 nucleotides are TGTGCCACCTTATCAGGGAGGGGTAACACCGGGGAGCTGTTTTTT. Full variable domain (remainder filled in from reference TRBV28 and TRBJ2-2): DVKVTQSSRYLVKRTGEKVFLECVQDMDHENMFWYRQDPGLGLRLIYFSYDVKMKEKGDIPEGYSVSREKKERFSLILESASTNQTSMYLCATLSGRGNTGELFFGEGSRLTVL.

This chain uses TRBV6-4 with TRBJ1-4, with no clear D. CDR3 length: 20 amino acids. V lost 2 bases, J lost 2 bases, and 24 bases lay in between. Looked up from germline, CDR1 is MRHNA and CDR2 is SNTAGT. This CDR3 is CASSDDSLDHDRTTNEKLFF. CDR3 DNA sequence: TGTGCCAGCAGTGACGATAGTTTGGACCATGACCGAACGACTAATGAAAAACTGTTTTTT.